This TCR beta chain appears in the sequencing data of a study of T cells in Graves' hyperthyroidism and ophthalmopathy. For the study at large: Staff took peripheral blood when the initial diagnosis was made, before any treatment began. Study observations and caveats: In the blood, most expanded thyroid clonotypes above 0.001 appeared as well.

This clonotype has at least ten counts. The antigen is undetermined. CDR1 is SGHNT and CDR2 is YENEEA in the germline V gene. The CDR3 has 18 residues. The junction had 15 bases not matched to a gene; V was cut back by 2 bases and J by 5 bases. With a duration under 2 months, the hyperthyroidism was newly diagnosed in patients aged 18 to 65. The authors obtained PBMCs from over 8 ml of fresh peripheral blood. TCR beta CDR3 sequences were amplified from RNA transcripts. HTBI primers were employed in a first-round RT-PCR of the TCR CDR3. TCRdb passed the multiplex PCR reads through MiXCR, listing each CDR3 protein once. The sample lists about 380,000 distinct CDR3 sequences; about 14% were seen once.

The sample consisted of blood. V gene TRBV11-3 combines with J gene TRBJ2-5; TRBD2 aligns across 9 bases. This sequence originates from a woman aged 55-69 years with Graves' hyperthyroidism. The CDR3 DNA sequence: TGTGCCAGCAGCTTACCCTATGTTCAGAGCGGGAGGATGGAGACCCAGTACTTC. Its translation: CASSLPYVQSGRMETQYF.